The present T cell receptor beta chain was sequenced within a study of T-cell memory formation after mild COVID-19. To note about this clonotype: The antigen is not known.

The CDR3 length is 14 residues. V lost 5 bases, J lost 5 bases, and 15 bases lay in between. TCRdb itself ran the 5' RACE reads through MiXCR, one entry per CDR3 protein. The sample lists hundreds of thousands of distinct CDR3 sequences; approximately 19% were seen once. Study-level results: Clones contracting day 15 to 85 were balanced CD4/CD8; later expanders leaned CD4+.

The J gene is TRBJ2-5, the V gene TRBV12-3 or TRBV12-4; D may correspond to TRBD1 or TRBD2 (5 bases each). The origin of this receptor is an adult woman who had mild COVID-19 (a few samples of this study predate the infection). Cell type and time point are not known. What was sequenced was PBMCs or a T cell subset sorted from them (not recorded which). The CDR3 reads CASSRNSWGETQYF. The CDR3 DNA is TGTGCCAGCAGTCGAAATAGCTGGGGGGAGACCCAGTACTTC.